Presented here are 4 T cell receptor beta chains from one specimen sequenced in a study of blood T cell repertoires in COVID-19. Method: immunoSEQ multiplex PCR; TCRdb's copy keeps in-frame clones and lacks some. The sample carries around 57,000 clones, roughly 84% recorded once. Sequencing used peripheral blood. The origin of the receptors is a woman between 65 and 79 years old with acute or convalescent COVID-19.

This chain uses TRBV5-1 with TRBJ1-2; D is perhaps TRBD1 (6 bases). Germline values: CDR1 SGHRS, CDR2 YFSETQ. V dropped 0 bases and J dropped 11 bases, with 20 bases sitting between them. The CDR3 is made up of 15 amino acids. The CDR3 loop is CASSLEYRGAKGYTF. DNA of the CDR3: TGCGCCAGCAGCTTGGAATATCGGGGGGCGAAAGGTTACACCTTC.

The chain couples TRBV18 to TRBJ2-1; D possibly corresponds to TRBD2 (5 bases). Germline values: CDR1 KGHSH, CDR2 LQKENI. Trimming removed 1 base at V and 1 base at J, with 8 bases between. The CDR3 runs to 15 residues. For the CDR3, the DNA is TGTGCCAGCTCACCACTCGGAGGATCCTACAATGAGCAGTTCTTC. Translation gives CASSPLGGSYNEQFF.

This chain uses TRBV18 with TRBJ2-1; 8 nucleotides align to TRBD2. Trimming cost V 3 bases and J 5 bases; bases outside gene matches: 6. The CDR3 runs to 15 residues. CDR1 and CDR2 (germline): KGHSH, LQKENI. CDR3 protein: CASSPSGGLNNEQFF. The CDR3 DNA reads as TGTGCCAGCTCACCTTCGGGGGGGCTTAACAATGAGCAGTTCTTC.

The V gene is TRBV24-1, the J gene TRBJ2-1, with D perhaps TRBD2 (6 bases). The CDR3 is 14 residues long. Germline-derived CDR1 and CDR2 are KGHDR and SFDVKD. Trimming pared 1 base from V and 10 bases from J, leaving 13 bases between. This CDR3 reads CATSDFRLGREQFF. In DNA form, the CDR3 reads TGTGCCACCAGTGATTTCAGGTTAGGGAGGGAGCAGTTCTTC.